Detailed here is one T cell receptor (beta chain). What it binds is not known. The V and J ends lost 4 bases and 5 bases respectively, with 2 bases between them. CDR1 and CDR2 from the germline V gene are MDHEN and SYDVKM. CDR3 length equals 11 residues. The data were obtained in a study of cytomegalovirus exposure and HLA in healthy donors. Study-wide results and caveats: V- and J-gene trimming of TCR beta was linked (in a later analysis) to a missense DCLRE1C variant. In vitro data verified a few CMV-associated chains as specific for CMV antigens.

13 Jbeta primers and 60 Vbeta primers were used for the PCR. The table came from immunoSEQ multiplex PCR; TCRdb's copy has only in-frame clones and leaves some out. This sample has some 160,000 clones, with around 76% found just once. The J gene is TRBJ2-2, the V gene TRBV28; D not resolved. This receptor was identified in a man aged 35 to 55 in good health and CMV-seronegative. Material for sequencing was PBMCs. CDR3: CASSSTGELFF. For the CDR3, the DNA is TGTGCCAGCAGTTCGACCGGGGAGCTGTTTTTT.